The 30 T cell receptor beta chains in this list originate from one sample, sequenced in a study of blood T cells in healthy people across ages. Together with a sample-barcoded 5' primer, a J-beta primer mix was included in a second PCR lasting roughly 6 to 12 cycles. TCRdb reprocessed the 5' RACE reads via MiXCR and lists one record per CDR3 protein. The sample has 800,000 to 1,000,000 distinct CDR3 sequences, roughly 48% seen once. Sequencing input: blood. Receptors originate from a man aged 25-40 years in good health.

The chain employs TRBV18 and TRBJ2-3; 11 bases fit TRBD2. CDR1 KGHSH and CDR2 LQKENI come from the germline V gene. This CDR3 spans 15 amino acids. Trimming at V came to 5 bases and at J to 2 bases, leaving 3 bases not matched to a gene. This CDR3 reads CASSGTSGDTDTQYF. In nucleotides, the CDR3 is TGTGCCAGCTCAGGGACTAGCGGAGACACAGATACGCAGTATTTT.

The chain is built from TRBV5-1 and TRBJ1-5; no definite D call. Germline CDR1 and CDR2: SGHRS and YFSETQ. The CDR3 consists of 13 residues. Deletions cut 3 bases from V and 10 bases from J, with 14 bases between. The CDR3 bases are TGCGCCAGCAGCTCCCTGGACGAAGCCCCCCAGCATTTT. Amino acids: CASSSLDEAPQHF.

V gene TRBV27 combines with J gene TRBJ1-5; TRBD1 agrees at 8 bases. The CDR3 is 14 amino acids. CDR1 and CDR2 from the germline V gene are MNHEY and SMNVEV (reference sequence). V lost 5 bases and J lost 6; bases outside the gene matches: 6. DNA for the CDR3: TGTGCCAGCAGTCCGGACAGGGTCTTTCAGCCCCAGCATTTT. Translating it yields CASSPDRVFQPQHF.

This clonotype was seen only a few times. J is TRBJ2-7 and V is TRBV10-3, with a tentative D call TRBD2 (5 bases). Per germline, CDR1 ENHRY and CDR2 SYGVKD. V lost 0 bases and J 3 bases, leaving 12 bases between the germline ends. CDR3 length: 15 residues. CDR3 residues: CAISESSEGFYEQYF. CDR3 coding DNA: TGTGCCATCAGTGAGTCAAGTGAGGGATTCTACGAGCAGTACTTC.

This clonotype was seen a few times. V is TRBV7-2 and J is TRBJ2-1; TRBD1 matches 9 bases. Germline CDR1 is SGHTA and CDR2 is FQGNSA. The trim removed 1 base at V and 7 bases at J, leaving 11 bases unmatched. The CDR3 runs 17 residues. DNA of the CDR3: TGTGCCAGCAGCTTAGTTTTAGGACAGGGGTCTGAGAATGAGCAGTTCTTC. Translating gives CASSLVLGQGSENEQFF.

Points on this clonotype: A much larger clone differs from this one at a single base, so this may be a read error. The rearrangement uses TRBV10-3 and TRBJ2-1; D might be TRBD1 (6 bases). The J call may be in error: the DNA end matches TRBJ2-7 better. There are 14 residues in the CDR3. The germline CDR1 and CDR2 sequences are ENHRY and SYGVKD. CDR3: CAIKQGGGSDEQYF. CDR3 nucleotide sequence: TGTGCCATTAAACAGGGTGGTGGGTCCGATGAGCAGTACTTC.

This clonotype was counted a few times. The V gene is TRBV12-3 or TRBV12-4, the J gene TRBJ2-1, with D perhaps TRBD2 (7 bases). V was shortened by 11 bases and J by 4 bases, with 15 bases between the two germline ends. The CDR3 contains 13 residues. Here the CDR3 reads CAARGGSYNEQFF. The CDR3 DNA is TGTGCCGCCCGCGGGGGCTCATACAATGAGCAGTTCTTC.

The rearrangement joins TRBV24-1 to TRBJ2-3; TRBD2 is a possible D gene (7 bases). Germline V gives CDR1 KGHDR, CDR2 SFDVKD. Trimming removed 10 bases from V and 0 bases from J, with 13 bases in between. This CDR3 contains 14 residues. As DNA, the CDR3 is TGTGCCACACAGGGACTACCTAGCACAGATACGCAGTATTTT. It translates to CATQGLPSTDTQYF.

The V gene is TRBV28, the J gene TRBJ1-4; TRBD1 aligns across 8 bases. The CDR3 loop spans 13 amino acids. The V segment lost 2 bases and the J segment 13 bases; nucleotides outside the gene matches: 6. In germline, CDR1 is MDHEN, CDR2 SYDVKM. The CDR3 protein is CASSLRTGQGLFF. The CDR3 DNA reads as TGTGCCAGCAGTTTACGAACTGGACAGGGACTGTTTTTT.

The rearrangement joins TRBV7-6 to TRBJ2-7; 8 bases agree with TRBD1. J was trimmed by 1 base and V by 1 base; bases with no gene match: 6. Germline V gives CDR1 SGHVS, CDR2 FNYEAQ. This CDR3 comprises 16 residues. CDR3 coding DNA: TGTGCCAGCAGCTTAGATACGGGACAGGTATCCTACGAGCAGTACTTC. It yields the protein CASSLDTGQVSYEQYF.

V usage is TRBV2 and J usage is TRBJ2-5; weak D call: TRBD2 (6 bases). With 6 bases removed from V and 2 bases from J, the gap between germline ends came to 10 bases. This CDR3 is built from 13 residues. Looked up from germline, CDR1 is SNHLY and CDR2 is FYNNEI. CDR3 nucleotide sequence: TGTGCCAGCAGATCGGACTATCAAGAGACCCAGTACTTC. This codes for CASRSDYQETQYF.

V gene TRBV7-2 combines with J gene TRBJ2-4; D gene uncertain. Trimming left V 6 bases short and J 3 bases short, with 15 bases between. The CDR3 has 15 residues. The germline V gene encodes CDR1 SGHTA and CDR2 FQGNSA. CDR3 residues: CASRREATGKNIQYF. Written as DNA, the CDR3 is TGTGCCAGCAGACGCGAGGCCACGGGCAAAAACATTCAGTACTTC.

This chain links TRBV7-6 with TRBJ2-3; 9 bases align to TRBD1. Germline V gene sequence: CDR1 SGHVS, CDR2 FNYEAQ. CDR3 length: 15 amino acids. With 4 bases clipped from V and 5 bases from J, the junction kept 7 bases outside the gene matches. As DNA, the CDR3 is TGTGCCAGCAGCTCTACAGGGGGCGCCGAAGATACGCAGTATTTT. Amino acids: CASSSTGGAEDTQYF.

This chain links TRBV7-2 with TRBJ2-3, with no clear D. V was clipped by 1 base and J by 2 bases, with 13 bases between them. Germline V gene data show CDR1 as SGHTA and CDR2 as FQGNSA. The CDR3 has 16 residues. CDR3 DNA sequence: TGTGCCAGCAGCTTAGTGGGCCCCCCCGTCACAGATACGCAGTATTTT. Translating it yields CASSLVGPPVTDTQYF.

V usage is TRBV6-6 and J usage is TRBJ2-3, with D perhaps TRBD1 (5 bases). Germline V gives CDR1 MNHNY, CDR2 SVGAGI (reference sequence). V was shortened by 2 bases and J by 0 bases, with 12 bases between the two germline ends. The length of the CDR3 is 16 residues. Here the CDR3 reads CASSYRPTASTDTQYF. The CDR3 bases are TGTGCCAGCAGTTACCGACCGACAGCTAGCACAGATACGCAGTATTTT.

V usage is TRBV20-1 and J usage is TRBJ1-2; D might be TRBD1 (5 bases). V lost 5 bases and J 2 bases, leaving 9 bases between the germline ends. The CDR3 is 12 amino acids. Germline loops: CDR1 DFQATT, CDR2 SNEGSKA (reference sequence). The chain's CDR3 is CSAYDSNYGYTF. Written as DNA, the CDR3 is TGCAGTGCTTACGACAGCAACTATGGCTACACCTTC.

V and J are TRBV4-1 and TRBJ1-3; D gene uncertain. V lost 8 bases and J lost 6, with 11 bases in between. This CDR3 contains 12 residues. CDR1 is MGHRA, CDR2 YSYEKL, per germline. CDR3 DNA sequence: TGCGCCAGCCGGACGCCTGAAAACACCATATATTTT. Translation gives CASRTPENTIYF.

This clonotype was detected once. The V gene is TRBV10-3, the J gene TRBJ2-5; 12 bases are a match to TRBD2. The V and J ends lost 3 bases and 5 bases, in that order; junction bases with no gene match: 22. The CDR3 extends over 21 amino acids. Germline CDR1 ENHRY, CDR2 SYGVKD. In nucleotides, the CDR3 is TGTGCCATCAGTGACCCCCTTACTAGCGGGGGGCGAACTGAACCAGGGGAGACCCAGTACTTC. Protein: CAISDPLTSGGRTEPGETQYF.

CDR3 bases: TGTGCCAGCAGCCAAGATCCGGGGACAGGGTTCTACGAGCAGTACTTC. Its translation is CASSQDPGTGFYEQYF. V is TRBV4-2 and J is TRBJ2-7; 9 bases fit TRBD1. The trim removed 0 bases at V and 3 bases at J, leaving 6 bases unmatched. CDR3 length: 16 amino acids. Germline V gene data show CDR1 as LGHNA and CDR2 as YNFKEQ.

The rearrangement joins TRBV5-1 to TRBJ1-2; TRBD1 aligns across 8 bases. The CDR3 consists of 15 residues. Germline CDR1 and CDR2: SGHRS and YFSETQ. V lost 5 bases to trimming and J lost 1 base; unmatched junction nucleotides: 7. The CDR3 spells CASRAGTGSNYGYTF. In DNA, the CDR3 is TGCGCCAGCAGAGCCGGGACAGGAAGTAACTATGGCTACACCTTC.

This clonotype was seen more than once but under ten times. The chain employs TRBV4-3 and TRBJ2-1; 16 bases are shared with TRBD2. The CDR3 contains 16 residues. Germline-derived CDR1 and CDR2 are LGHNA and YSLEER. J lost 5 bases, V lost 3 bases, and 1 base had no gene match. The DNA of the CDR3 is TGCGCCAGCAGCCAGGGACTAGCGGGGGGGAACAATGAGCAGTTCTTC. This codes for CASSQGLAGGNNEQFF.

Many counts were recorded for this clonotype. The chain combines TRBV6-4 with TRBJ2-3; D is perhaps TRBD1 or TRBD2 (6 bases each). Trimming took off 0 bases at V and 1 base at J, with 11 bases between the two ends. The CDR3 runs to 16 residues. Germline V gene sequence: CDR1 MRHNA, CDR2 SNTAGT. This chain's CDR3 is CASSDSEGGGTDTQYF. The DNA of the CDR3 is TGTGCCAGCAGTGACTCAGAGGGGGGAGGCACAGATACGCAGTATTTT.

Remarks on this clonotype: The junction does not match germline at one end; this may be a read error. The gene calls are TRBV2 and TRBJ1-5, with D possibly matching TRBD1 (5 bases). The V gene's germline CDR1 is SNHLY and CDR2 FYNNEI. The CDR3 has 14 amino acids. In DNA, the CDR3 is TGTGCCAGCAGTGAACTGACAGAAAATCAGCCCCCGCATTTT. Protein: CASSELTENQPPHF.

The rearrangement links TRBV20-1 to TRBJ1-1; D is perhaps TRBD1 (6 bases). The V end lost 2 bases, the J end lost 6 bases, and 13 bases lay between the germline ends. The germline gives CDR1 DFQATT, CDR2 SNEGSKA (reference sequence). This CDR3 spans 13 amino acids. CDR3 nucleotides: TGCAGTGCTAGAAGACAGGACCACGCTGAAGCTTTCTTT. This sequence encodes CSARRQDHAEAFF.

This clonotype occurred a few times. This chain connects TRBV7-2 to TRBJ2-7; D is undetermined. The CDR3 length is 14 residues. The V and J ends lost 1 base and 6 bases respectively, with 13 bases between them. CDR1 is SGHTA and CDR2 is FQGNSA in the germline V gene. The CDR3: CASSLDAFGPEQYF. CDR3 DNA: TGTGCCAGCAGCTTAGATGCGTTCGGGCCCGAGCAGTACTTC.

This clonotype occurred a few times. The chain is built from TRBV9 and TRBJ2-1; D call uncertain. CDR3 size: 12 residues. With 3 bases removed from V and 6 bases from J, the gap between germline ends came to 7 bases. In germline, CDR1 is SGDLS, CDR2 YYNGEE. CDR3 sequence reads: CASSGIANEQFF. The CDR3 DNA is TGTGCCAGCAGCGGTATAGCCAATGAGCAGTTCTTC.

The V gene is TRBV25-1, the J gene TRBJ2-5, with D perhaps matching TRBD2 (6 bases). Germline CDR1 is MGHDK and CDR2 is SYGVNS. This CDR3 is 16 amino acids long. V was cut by 1 base and J by 1 base, with 13 bases left in between. CDR3 residues: CASSEFGGPLQETQYF. The CDR3 DNA is TGTGCCAGCAGTGAATTCGGGGGTCCACTCCAAGAGACCCAGTACTTC.

This rearrangement joins TRBV6-6 to TRBJ1-4, with 7 bases matching TRBD1. CDR3 length: 17 residues. V shed 0 bases and J 3 bases; nucleotides not matched to a gene: 7. Germline V gene data show CDR1 as MNHNY and CDR2 as SVGAGI (reference sequence). CDR3 in amino acids: CASSYSRPTGSNEKLFF. The CDR3 bases are TGTGCCAGCAGTTACTCACGTCCGACAGGGTCTAATGAAAAACTGTTTTTT.

The chain has TRBV20-1 and TRBJ2-7; D is uncertain. The CDR3 extends over 14 amino acids. Looked up from germline, CDR1 is DFQATT and CDR2 is SNEGSKA (reference sequence). The germline V and J ends were trimmed by 6 bases and 3 bases, with 18 bases remaining between them. CDR3 protein: CSASQDVSIYEQYF. Here the CDR3 DNA reads TGCAGTGCCTCCCAGGACGTGTCCATCTACGAGCAGTACTTC.

The chain has TRBV3-1 and TRBJ2-1; 8 bases map to TRBD1. CDR1 LGHDT and CDR2 YNNKEL come from the germline V gene (reference sequence). After removal of 4 bases from V and 5 bases from J, the junction contained 10 bases not matched to a gene. This CDR3 spans 16 amino acids. The CDR3 sequence: CASSRYDRGSHNEQFF. CDR3 nucleotide sequence: TGTGCCAGCAGCCGATACGACAGGGGATCTCACAATGAGCAGTTCTTC.